The 7 T cell receptor beta chains in this list originate from one sample, sequenced in a study of cytomegalovirus exposure and HLA in healthy donors. It was with 60 Vbeta and 13 Jbeta primers that the PCR ran. Using immunoSEQ multiplex PCR, the repertoire was profiled, and TCRdb retains in-frame clones only, with some absent. The sample has around 170,000 clones, less than 75% seen once. Sequencing was performed on PBMCs. All receptors derive from a girl aged 5-17 years in good health and CMV-seronegative.

The chain links TRBV5-6 to TRBJ2-7; 9 bases agree with TRBD1. Germline CDR1 and CDR2: SGHDT and YYEEEE. The ends lost 6 bases at V and 7 bases at J; junction bases unmatched: 11. The CDR3 runs to 14 residues. The CDR3, as DNA: TGTGCCAGCAATCCCGGGACAGGGAATCGAGAGCAGTACTTC. It codes for CASNPGTGNREQYF.

The chain is built from TRBV29-1 and TRBJ1-2; D possibly corresponds to TRBD1 (6 bases). Germline lookup yields CDR1 SQVTM and CDR2 ANQGSEA. The CDR3 sequence is 15 residues long. V lost 5 bases to trimming and J lost 0 bases, with 16 bases between them. The CDR3 here is CSVPPSGGPNYGYTF. The DNA of the CDR3 is TGCAGCGTTCCCCCTTCGGGGGGGCCTAACTATGGCTACACCTTC.

The V call is TRBV6-5, the J call TRBJ1-6, with D hard to call. Germline loops: CDR1 MNHEY, CDR2 SVGAGI. Trimming removed 6 bases from V and 7 bases from J, with 7 bases in between. The CDR3 loop spans 12 amino acids. The CDR3 sequence is CASSRENSPLHF. Here the CDR3 DNA reads TGTGCCAGCAGCCGGGAAAATTCACCCCTCCACTTT.

The rearrangement uses TRBV7-6 and TRBJ1-2; D is ambiguous. The V and J ends lost 5 bases and 8 bases respectively, with 24 bases between them. This CDR3 region has 16 residues. Germline values: CDR1 SGHVS, CDR2 FNYEAQ. As DNA, the CDR3 is TGTGCCAGCAGCCTCGAGCCCGGCGCGAGGGCGGAGGGCTACACCTTC. Its translation is CASSLEPGARAEGYTF.

The CDR3 spells CASSSGEGGHYGYTF. CDR3 DNA: TGTGCCAGCAGCTCCGGGGAGGGGGGCCACTATGGCTACACCTTC. This rearrangement joins TRBV11-2 to TRBJ1-2; D perhaps matches TRBD1 (6 bases). Germline V gene sequence: CDR1 SGHAT, CDR2 FQNNGV. V was pared by 4 bases and J by 3 bases, with 15 bases between. This CDR3 has 15 residues.

This clone showed up just a few times. The chain recombines TRBV27 with TRBJ2-7; the D gene is possibly TRBD1 (5 bases). The V end was cut by 2 bases, the J end by 2 bases, with 7 bases between. Germline CDR1 MNHEY, CDR2 SMNVEV (reference sequence). The CDR3 loop spans 13 amino acids. CDR3 in amino acids: CASSLKGPYEQYF. In DNA form, the CDR3 reads TGTGCCAGCAGTTTAAAGGGGCCCTACGAGCAGTACTTC.

The rearrangement uses TRBV7-9 and TRBJ1-4, with TRBD1 as a possible D gene (6 bases). Germline V CDR1 and CDR2: SEHNR, FQNEAQ (reference sequence). Trimming left V 5 bases short and J 3 bases short, with 16 bases between. The length of the CDR3 is 16 residues. The CDR3 here is CASSRRAPGANEKLFF. The CDR3 DNA sequence: TGTGCCAGCAGCCGCCGGGCACCAGGGGCTAATGAAAAACTGTTTTTT.